The following is a TCR beta chain sequence with its context. The target antigen is unknown. The data were taken from a study of lymphopenia after photon versus proton radiotherapy. TCRdb keeps only in-frame clones here, not all; method: immunoSEQ multiplex PCR. The table lists 39,000 or so clones, 92% of them singletons. The junction had 1 base not matched to a gene; V was cut back by 4 bases and J by 0 bases. Germline V lookup: CDR1 SGHDN, CDR2 FVKESK. The CDR3 loop spans 15 amino acids. Study-wide results and limits: Post-nadir TCR diversity decline inversely tracked overall survival among those who died. Authors raise, but do not show, better survival with proton therapy. Post-nadir diversity loss with photons came from oligoclonal expansion, particularly CD8+ Temra cells. Proton therapy kept repertoires fairly stable, unlike photons, which gained effector/memory cells.

This clonotype was obtained from a man aged 55 to 69 with cholangiocarcinoma. This chain joins TRBV14 and TRBJ2-2, with TRBD2 matching over 8 bases. Sequences were derived from peripheral blood, sampled from a patient treated with photon-based radiotherapy. The chain's CDR3 is CASSLGLANTGELFF. CDR3 DNA: TGTGCCAGCAGCCTGGGACTAGCGAACACCGGGGAGCTGTTTTTT.